Listed below are T cell receptor beta chains from one sample, sequenced in a study of blood T cells in healthy people across ages. One entry per CDR3 protein results from TCRdb running MiXCR on the 5' RACE reads. The table has some 860,000 distinct CDR3 sequences, 56% seen once. Specimen: blood. Receptor source: a man between 40 and 49 years old in good health. The CDR3 runs from the conserved cysteine through the conserved F or W. The D gene is left open where the match is weak. Size is omitted from some rows. Given values are once, few, many or a class for expanded clones.

size,D,V,J,length,DNA,CDR3
few,TRBD2,TRBV6-6,TRBJ2-7,17,TGTGCCAGCACATTGGGGCTAGCGGGAGCCGGGCCCTACGAGCAGTACTTC,CASTLGLAGAGPYEQYF
-,-,TRBV6-5,TRBJ2-5,14,TGTGCCAGCAGTTACTCCCGGGGCGGGAATGAGCAGTACTTC,CASSYSRGGNEQYF
-,-,TRBV5-1,TRBJ2-5,16,TGCGCCAGCAGCTTGAGTCGAGGGGGGCCACGGGAGACCCAGTACTTC,CASSLSRGGPRETQYF
few,-,TRBV20-1,TRBJ2-3,12,TGCAGTGCTCGACTAGGCCCAGATACGCAGTATTTT,CSARLGPDTQYF
few,TRBD1,TRBV5-1,TRBJ2-4,14,TGCGCCAGGGCCACAGGGGTAGGCAAAAACATTCAGTACTTC,CARATGVGKNIQYF
-,TRBD2,TRBV4-3,TRBJ2-7,17,TGCGCCAGCAGCCTCGCGTTCGATAGCGGGCCCTCCTACGAGCAGTACTTC,CASSLAFDSGPSYEQYF
-,-,TRBV3-1,TRBJ2-1,17,TGTGCCAGCAGCCAAGACTTCGACTCGACCTCCTACAATGAGCAGTTCTTC,CASSQDFDSTSYNEQFF
many,TRBD2,TRBV7-9,TRBJ2-5,15,TGTGCCAGCAGCTCGGGACTAGGGCAGCAAGAGACCCAGTACTTC,CASSSGLGQQETQYF
-,-,TRBV5-6,TRBJ1-3,15,TGTGCCAGCAGCTTGAGGTTGTTCTCTGGAAACACCATATATTTT,CASSLRLFSGNTIYF
-,-,TRBV6-4,TRBJ2-2,14,TGTGCCAGCAGAGGTAGCGGCGACACCGGGGAGCTGTTTTTT,CASRGSGDTGELFF
-,-,TRBV20-1,TRBJ1-2,13,TGCAGTGCCGGGAGGGAGGCAGGAGGTGGCTACACCTTC,CSAGREAGGGYTF
-,TRBD2,TRBV18,TRBJ2-1,17,TGTGCCAGCTCTAGCCGTAGCGGGAGTATAAAGCACAATGAGCAGTTCTTC,CASSSRSGSIKHNEQFF
few,-,TRBV29-1,TRBJ2-7,15,TGCAGCGCCATTTCAGGCCCGTTGGGTTCCTACGAGCAGTACTTC,CSAISGPLGSYEQYF
-,TRBD1,TRBV12-3/TRBV12-4,TRBJ1-2,15,TGTGCCAGCAGCCTAGACAGGGCAGCTAACTATGGCTACACCTTC,CASSLDRAANYGYTF
once,TRBD2,TRBV20-1,TRBJ2-5,16,TGCAGTGCTAGAGTCGCTAGCGGGGGCCTCAGGGAGACCCAGTACTTC,CSARVASGGLRETQYF
-,-,TRBV18,TRBJ2-7,16,TGTGCCAGCTCACCGGGAGCGGCAGGGGTAGGATTGGAGCAGTACTTC,CASSPGAAGVGLEQYF
-,-,TRBV20-1,TRBJ2-3,11,TGCAGTGCCTCGCAAGAAGATACGCAGTATTTT,CSASQEDTQYF
-,-,TRBV11-2,TRBJ2-3,16,TGTGCCAGCAGCTTAAGACAGGGAGGCTCAGGGGATACGCAGTATTTT,CASSLRQGGSGDTQYF
-,-,TRBV7-6,TRBJ2-3,15,TGTGCCAGCAGCGTGGCCGGGACTGCCACAGATACGCAGTATTTT,CASSVAGTATDTQYF
once,-,TRBV3-1,TRBJ1-6,16,TGTGCCAGCAGCCCGCGCAGGACAGTGCAAAATTCACCCCTCCACTTT,CASSPRRTVQNSPLHF
few,-,TRBV27,TRBJ2-3,15,TGTGCCAGCAGTCCGCAAACTACCCTCGGGGATACGCAGTATTTT,CASSPQTTLGDTQYF
-,-,TRBV28,TRBJ2-3,12,TGTGCCTCGAGGGGGGCGGCAGATACGCAGTATTTT,CASRGAADTQYF
-,-,TRBV20-1,TRBJ1-1,13,TGCAGTGCTATAGAACCATCTGGGAGTGAAGCTTTCTTT,CSAIEPSGSEAFF
once,TRBD2,TRBV7-3,TRBJ2-3,18,TGTGCCAGCAGCTCACTAGCGGGGGGACTTCTTGGTACAGATACGCAGTATTTT,CASSSLAGGLLGTDTQYF
-,-,TRBV15,TRBJ2-1,13,TGTGCCACCAGCAGAGATCCCACCTACGAGCAGTTCTTC,CATSRDPTYEQFF
few,-,TRBV29-1,TRBJ2-1,14,TGCAGCGTTGAAGATCGAAGCGGTTACAATGAGCAGTTCTTC,CSVEDRSGYNEQFF
-,-,TRBV4-1,TRBJ2-3,15,TGCGCCAGCAGCCAGGGCGCCCTAAAGGCGGATACGCAGTATTTT,CASSQGALKADTQYF
-,-,TRBV11-3,TRBJ2-7,13,TGTGCCAGCAGCTTGGTAGTCGGGCACGAGCAGTACTTC,CASSLVVGHEQYF
-,TRBD2,TRBV12-3/TRBV12-4,TRBJ2-5,16,TGTGCCAGCACCCTTCTTAGGTCTAGCGGCCAAGAGACCCAGTACTTC,CASTLLRSSGQETQYF
-,-,TRBV25-1,TRBJ1-2,14,TGTGCCAGCAGTGATGACTCGTTTCCTTATGGCTACACCTTC,CASSDDSFPYGYTF
-,-,TRBV2,TRBJ2-7,12,TGTGCCATAAGAGGGTCCTACAATGAGCAGTACTTC,CAIRGSYNEQYF
-,TRBD2,TRBV7-2,TRBJ2-1,14,TGTGCCAGCAGCTGGTTTAGCGGGATCAATGAGCAGTTCTTC,CASSWFSGINEQFF
-,TRBD2,TRBV5-4,TRBJ2-1,16,TGTGCCAGCAGCCCTTCCCCCCCTAGCGGGGAAGAGACCCAGTTCTTC,CASSPSPPSGEETQFF
-,-,TRBV3-1,TRBJ2-6,17,TGTGCCAGCAGCCAAGTTCCAGGTCGCTCTGGAGCCAACGTCCTGACTTTC,CASSQVPGRSGANVLTF
-,TRBD1,TRBV28,TRBJ2-7,16,TGTGCCAGCAGATATCCCCAAGAGGGGGCGACCTACGAGCAGTACTTC,CASRYPQEGATYEQYF
many,-,TRBV28,TRBJ2-5,17,TGTGCCAGCAGTTTGTTTGGGCAGTCCCTCGCCCAAGAGACCCAGTACTTC,CASSLFGQSLAQETQYF
-,TRBD2,TRBV20-1,TRBJ2-2,15,TGCAGTGCTAGAGATCGTCGGGGGGTCCCCGGGGAGCTGTTTTTT,CSARDRRGVPGELFF
-,TRBD1,TRBV5-1,TRBJ2-1,16,TGCGCCAGCAGCTTGATGGGGGACAGGGGATACAATGAGCAGTTCTTC,CASSLMGDRGYNEQFF
few,TRBD1,TRBV20-1,TRBJ1-6,16,TGTAGTGCTAGAGAGTTGTTCGGGACAGGGTATTCACCCCTCCACTTT,CSARELFGTGYSPLHF
-,TRBD2,TRBV6-6,TRBJ2-5,16,TGTGCCAGCAGTTACTCGTCTAGCGGGGCTCAAGAGGCCCAGTACTTC,CASSYSSSGAQEAQYF
-,TRBD1,TRBV7-3,TRBJ2-7,13,TGTGCCAGCAGCCAACAACAGGGGAACGAGCAGTACTTC,CASSQQQGNEQYF
-,-,TRBV20-1,TRBJ2-5,13,TGCAGTGCTACCGGGACGTTGGGTGAGACCCAGTACTTC,CSATGTLGETQYF
-,-,TRBV29-1,TRBJ2-7,13,TGCAGCACCGGAAAGAGCACCTACAATGAGCAGTACTTC,CSTGKSTYNEQYF
once,-,TRBV28,TRBJ2-1,13,TGTGCCAGCAGCCCTGACCAATACAATGAGCAGTTCTTC,CASSPDQYNEQFF
-,-,TRBV11-3,TRBJ2-5,13,TGTGCCAGCAGCGTAGGATTTTCCGAGACCCAGTACTTC,CASSVGFSETQYF
-,TRBD2,TRBV7-8,TRBJ2-1,15,TGTGCCAGCAGCCTGACTAGCGGGTACAACAATGAGCAGTTCTTC,CASSLTSGYNNEQFF
-,-,TRBV6-1,TRBJ2-1,13,TGTGCCAGCAGTATGGGGCCGTACAATGAGCAGTTCTTT,CASSMGPYNEQFF
-,TRBD1,TRBV20-1,TRBJ2-2,15,TGCAGTGCTAGAGATCCGGACAGGGTAGGCGGGGAGCTGTTTTTT,CSARDPDRVGGELFF
few,-,TRBV27,TRBJ1-2,11,TGTGCCAGCAGTTTATTATGTGGCTACACCTTC,CASSLLCGYTF
-,TRBD1,TRBV18,TRBJ2-1,16,TGTGCCAGCTCATCAAAGAAGGGGACAGGACAAGAGACCCAGTTCTTC,CASSSKKGTGQETQFF
-,-,TRBV7-2,TRBJ2-3,15,TGTGCCAGCAGCCTAATCCTTCAACACACAGATACGCAGTATTTT,CASSLILQHTDTQYF
-,-,TRBV6-4,TRBJ1-1,14,TGTGCCAGCAGTGACTCGGGCGAGAACACTGAGGCTTTCTTT,CASSDSGENTEAFF
-,TRBD1,TRBV4-2,TRBJ2-2,19,TGTGCCAGCAGCCAAGATCTTAGGACAGGGGGCGGACAGCGAGGGGAGCTGTTTTTT,CASSQDLRTGGGQRGELFF
-,-,TRBV28,TRBJ1-5,13,TGTGCCAGCAGTTTACCTGGGTCCCAGCCCCAGCATTTT,CASSLPGSQPQHF
-,-,TRBV4-3,TRBJ1-2,14,TGCGCCAGCAGCCCCAAACAGGGAACCTATGGCTACACCTTC,CASSPKQGTYGYTF